A selection of T cell receptor beta chains follows, all from one sample in a study of blood T cell repertoires in COVID-19. Produced via immunoSEQ multiplex PCR; TCRdb's table is partial and in-frame only. The sample has some 200,000 clones; 80% to 85% are singletons. The sample was peripheral blood. These receptors all stem from a woman aged 30 to 39 who had recovered from COVID-19. Each CDR3 is given with its conserved first and last residue. D genes are given only for firm matches. Not every row has a clone size; where given, it reads once, few, many or a size class.

clone size	D gene	V gene	J gene	CDR3 length	CDR3 protein	CDR3 DNA
.	.	TRBV27	TRBJ2-7	14	CASSFAGQSYEQYF	TGTGCCAGCAGTTTCGCGGGACAGTCCTACGAGCAGTACTTC
.	.	TRBV19	TRBJ2-7	13	CASSRAPPYEQYF	TGTGCCAGTAGTCGCGCTCCCCCCTACGAGCAGTACTTC
.	TRBD1	TRBV29-1	TRBJ1-1	14	CSVKTGGVDTEAFF	TGCAGCGTGAAAACAGGGGGCGTAGACACTGAAGCTTTCTTT
.	.	TRBV29-1	TRBJ2-3	12	CSVGQGGDTQYF	TGCAGCGTTGGGCAGGGAGGAGATACGCAGTATTTT
.	TRBD1	TRBV7-3	TRBJ1-1	17	CASSSDRGRFMNTEAFF	TGTGCCAGCAGCTCTGACAGGGGCCGGTTCATGAACACTGAAGCTTTCTTT
.	.	TRBV5-1	TRBJ2-5	13	CASSPLREETQYF	TGCGCCAGCAGCCCCCTCCGTGAAGAGACCCAGTACTTC
.	TRBD2	TRBV7-9	TRBJ2-2	15	CASSLTSAYTGELFF	TGTGCCAGCAGCTTAACTAGCGCCTACACCGGGGAGCTGTTTTTT
few	.	TRBV5-1	TRBJ1-4	15	CASSLVQGPNEKLFF	TGCGCCAGCAGCTTGGTTCAGGGTCCGAATGAAAAACTGTTTTTT
.	.	TRBV30	TRBJ2-7	11	CAWSPGEDQYF	TGTGCCTGGAGTCCTGGGGAGGATCAGTACTTC
.	TRBD1	TRBV11-2	TRBJ1-6	17	CASSPSSGQGENSPLHF	TGTGCCAGCAGCCCAAGCTCGGGACAGGGAGAAAATTCACCCCTCCACTTT
.	TRBD1	TRBV6-1	TRBJ2-2	16	CASSATGTVVTGELFF	TGTGCCAGCAGTGCGACCGGGACAGTGGTCACCGGGGAGCTGTTTTTT
.	TRBD1	TRBV28	TRBJ1-1	15	CASSAPQGARTEAFF	TGTGCCAGCAGTGCGCCACAGGGGGCGAGAACTGAAGCTTTCTTT